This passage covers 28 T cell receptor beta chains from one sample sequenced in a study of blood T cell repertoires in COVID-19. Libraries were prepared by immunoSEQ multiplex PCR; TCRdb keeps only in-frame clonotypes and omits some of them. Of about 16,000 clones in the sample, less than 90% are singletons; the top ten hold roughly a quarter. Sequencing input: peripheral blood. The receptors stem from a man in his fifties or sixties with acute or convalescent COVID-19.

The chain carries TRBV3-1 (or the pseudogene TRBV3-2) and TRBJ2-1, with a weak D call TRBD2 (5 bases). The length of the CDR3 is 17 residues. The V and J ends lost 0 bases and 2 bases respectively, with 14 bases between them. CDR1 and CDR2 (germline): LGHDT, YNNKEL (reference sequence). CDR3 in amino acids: CASSQDLHSGPYNEQFF. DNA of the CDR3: TGTGCCAGCAGCCAAGATCTTCACAGCGGTCCCTACAATGAGCAGTTCTTC.

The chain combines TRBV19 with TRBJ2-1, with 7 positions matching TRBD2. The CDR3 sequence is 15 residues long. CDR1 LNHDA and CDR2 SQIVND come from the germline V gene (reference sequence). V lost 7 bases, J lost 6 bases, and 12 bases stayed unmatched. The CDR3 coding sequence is TGTGCCAGTACGACTACTAGCGATGTTACCAATGAGCAGTTCTTC. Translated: CASTTTSDVTNEQFF.

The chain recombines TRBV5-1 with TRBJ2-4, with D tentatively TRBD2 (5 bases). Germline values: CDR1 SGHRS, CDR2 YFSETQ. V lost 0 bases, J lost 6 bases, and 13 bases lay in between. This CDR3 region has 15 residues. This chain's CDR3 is CASSLDGYGGNIQYF. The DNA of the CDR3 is TGCGCCAGCAGCTTGGACGGTTACGGAGGAAACATTCAGTACTTC.

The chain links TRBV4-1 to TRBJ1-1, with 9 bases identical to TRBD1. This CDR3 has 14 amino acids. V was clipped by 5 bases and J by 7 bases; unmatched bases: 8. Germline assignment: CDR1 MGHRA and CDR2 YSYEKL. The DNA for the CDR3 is TGCGCCAGCAGCGTCGGGACAGGGTTTGGTGAAGCTTTCTTT. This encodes CASSVGTGFGEAFF.

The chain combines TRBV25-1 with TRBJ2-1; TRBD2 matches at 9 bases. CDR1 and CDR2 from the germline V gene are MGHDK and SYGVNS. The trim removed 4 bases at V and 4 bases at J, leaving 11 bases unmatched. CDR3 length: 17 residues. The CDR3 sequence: CASSGSGTSSSYNEQFF. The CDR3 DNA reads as TGTGCCAGCAGTGGAAGTGGGACTAGCTCCTCGTACAATGAGCAGTTCTTC.

The CDR3 region is CASSEPGQGAGGYTF. The DNA of the CDR3 is TGTGCCAGCAGTGAACCGGGGCAGGGGGCTGGAGGCTACACCTTC. The chain employs TRBV25-1 and TRBJ1-2; 8 bases line up with TRBD1. The CDR3 loop spans 15 amino acids. Germline V gene lookup returns CDR1 MGHDK and CDR2 SYGVNS. After removal of 2 bases from V and 8 bases from J, the junction contained 10 bases not matched to a gene.

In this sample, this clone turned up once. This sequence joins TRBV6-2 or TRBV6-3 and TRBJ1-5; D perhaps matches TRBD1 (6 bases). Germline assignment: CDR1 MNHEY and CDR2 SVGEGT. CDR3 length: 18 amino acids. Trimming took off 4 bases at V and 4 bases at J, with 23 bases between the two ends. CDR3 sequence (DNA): TGTGCCAGCAGTTCCGGTGATCGGCAGGGGCGACTTAATCAGCCCCAGCATTTT. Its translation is CASSSGDRQGRLNQPQHF.

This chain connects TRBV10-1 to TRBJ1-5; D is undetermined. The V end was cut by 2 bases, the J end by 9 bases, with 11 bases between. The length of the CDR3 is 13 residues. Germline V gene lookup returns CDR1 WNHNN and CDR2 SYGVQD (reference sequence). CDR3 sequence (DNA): TGCGCCAGCAGTGAGGGACTAGAGATGCCCCAGCATTTT. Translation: CASSEGLEMPQHF.

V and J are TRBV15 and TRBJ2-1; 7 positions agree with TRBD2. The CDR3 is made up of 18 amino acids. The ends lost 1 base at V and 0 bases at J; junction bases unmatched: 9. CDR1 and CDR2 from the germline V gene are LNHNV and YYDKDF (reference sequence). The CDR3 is CATSRGPDLAASYNEQFF. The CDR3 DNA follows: TGTGCCACCAGCAGAGGCCCCGATCTAGCGGCCTCCTACAATGAGCAGTTCTTC. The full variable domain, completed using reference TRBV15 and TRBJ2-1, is DAMVIQNPRYQVTQFGKPVTLSCSQTLNHNVMYWYQQKSSQAPKLLFHYYDKDFNNEADTPDNFQSRRPNTSFCFLDIRSPGLGDTAMYLCATSRGPDLAASYNEQFFGPGTRLTVL.

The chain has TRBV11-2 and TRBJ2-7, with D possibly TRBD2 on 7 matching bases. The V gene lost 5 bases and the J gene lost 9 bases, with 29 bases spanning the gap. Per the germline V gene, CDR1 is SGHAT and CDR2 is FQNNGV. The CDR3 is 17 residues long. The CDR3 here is CASSQRPGGGGPGAQYF. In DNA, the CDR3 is TGTGCCAGCAGCCAACGCCCGGGGGGCGGGGGCCCCGGTGCGCAGTACTTC.

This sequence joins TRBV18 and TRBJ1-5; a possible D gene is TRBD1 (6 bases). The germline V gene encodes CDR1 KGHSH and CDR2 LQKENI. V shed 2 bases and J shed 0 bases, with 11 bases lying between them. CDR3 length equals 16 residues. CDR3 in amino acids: CASSPGTPYSNQPQHF. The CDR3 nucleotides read TGTGCCAGCTCACCAGGGACACCCTATAGCAATCAGCCCCAGCATTTT.

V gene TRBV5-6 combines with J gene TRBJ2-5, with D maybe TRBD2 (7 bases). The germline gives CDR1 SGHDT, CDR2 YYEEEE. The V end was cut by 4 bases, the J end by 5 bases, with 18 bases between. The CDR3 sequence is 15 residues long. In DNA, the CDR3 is TGTGCCAGCAGCATCCGGGCCGGGGGGCTTGAGACCCAGTACTTC. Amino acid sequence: CASSIRAGGLETQYF.

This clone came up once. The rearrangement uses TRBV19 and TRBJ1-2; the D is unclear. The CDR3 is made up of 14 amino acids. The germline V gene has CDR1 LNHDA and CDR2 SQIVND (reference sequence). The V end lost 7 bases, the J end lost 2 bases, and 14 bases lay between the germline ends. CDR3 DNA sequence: TGTGCCAGTAATTTGCCGGGTGCCAACTATGGCTACACCTTC. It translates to CASNLPGANYGYTF.

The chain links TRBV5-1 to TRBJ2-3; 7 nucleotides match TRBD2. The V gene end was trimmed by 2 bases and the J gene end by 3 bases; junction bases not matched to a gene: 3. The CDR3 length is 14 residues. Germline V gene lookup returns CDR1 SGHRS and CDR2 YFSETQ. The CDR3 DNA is TGCGCCAGCAGCTTCGGAGCGGGAACAGATACGCAGTATTTT. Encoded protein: CASSFGAGTDTQYF. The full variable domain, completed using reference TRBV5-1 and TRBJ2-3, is KAGVTQTPRYLIKTRGQQVTLSCSPISGHRSVSWYQQTPGQGLQFLFEYFSETQRNKGNFPGRFSGRQFSNSRSEMNVSTLELGDSALYLCASSFGAGTDTQYFGPGTRLTVL.

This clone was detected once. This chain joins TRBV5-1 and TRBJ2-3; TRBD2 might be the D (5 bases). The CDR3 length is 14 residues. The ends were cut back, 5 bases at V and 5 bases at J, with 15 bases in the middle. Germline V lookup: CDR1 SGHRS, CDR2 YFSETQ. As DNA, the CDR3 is TGCGCCAGCAGAATAGGACCCGAGGGAGATACGCAGTATTTT. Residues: CASRIGPEGDTQYF.

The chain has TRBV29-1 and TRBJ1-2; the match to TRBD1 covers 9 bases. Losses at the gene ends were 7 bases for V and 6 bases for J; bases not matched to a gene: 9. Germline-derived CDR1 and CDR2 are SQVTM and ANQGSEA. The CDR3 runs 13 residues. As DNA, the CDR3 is TGCAGCGCCCCGGGACAGGGTGAAGATGGCTACACCTTC. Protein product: CSAPGQGEDGYTF.

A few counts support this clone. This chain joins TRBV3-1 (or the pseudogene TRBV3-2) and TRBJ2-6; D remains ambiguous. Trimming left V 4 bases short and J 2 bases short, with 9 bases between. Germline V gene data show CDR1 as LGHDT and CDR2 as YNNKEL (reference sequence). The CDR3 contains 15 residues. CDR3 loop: CASSLEQPGANVLTF. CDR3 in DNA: TGTGCCAGCAGCCTTGAACAACCTGGGGCCAACGTCCTGACTTTC.

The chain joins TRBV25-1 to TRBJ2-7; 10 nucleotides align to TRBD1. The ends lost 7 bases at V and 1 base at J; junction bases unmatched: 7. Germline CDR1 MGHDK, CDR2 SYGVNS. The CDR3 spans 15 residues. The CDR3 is CASTEGTGASYEQYF. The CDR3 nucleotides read TGTGCCAGCACCGAAGGGACAGGGGCATCCTACGAGCAGTACTTC.

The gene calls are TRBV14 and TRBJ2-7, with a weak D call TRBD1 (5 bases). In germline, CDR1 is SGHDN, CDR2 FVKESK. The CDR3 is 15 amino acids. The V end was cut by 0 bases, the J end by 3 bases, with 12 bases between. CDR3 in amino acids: CASSQENKGNYEQYF. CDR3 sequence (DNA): TGTGCCAGCAGCCAAGAGAACAAGGGGAACTACGAGCAGTACTTC.

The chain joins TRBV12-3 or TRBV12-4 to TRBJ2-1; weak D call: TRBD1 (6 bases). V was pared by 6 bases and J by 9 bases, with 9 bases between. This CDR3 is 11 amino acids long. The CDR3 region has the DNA TGTGCCAGCAGCAGGGGTCTTGAGCAGTTCTTC. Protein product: CASSRGLEQFF.

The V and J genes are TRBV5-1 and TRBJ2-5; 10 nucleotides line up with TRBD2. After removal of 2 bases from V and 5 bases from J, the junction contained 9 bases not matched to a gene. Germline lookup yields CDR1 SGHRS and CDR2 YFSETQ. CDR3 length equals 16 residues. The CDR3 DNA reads TGCGCCAGCAGCTTACGAGCGGGAGGGCCGGGGGAGACCCAGTACTTC. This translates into CASSLRAGGPGETQYF.

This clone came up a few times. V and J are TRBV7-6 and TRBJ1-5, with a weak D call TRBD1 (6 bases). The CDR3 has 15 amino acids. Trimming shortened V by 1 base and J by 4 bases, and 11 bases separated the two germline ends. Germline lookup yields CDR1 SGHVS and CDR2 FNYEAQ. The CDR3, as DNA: TGTGCCAGCAGCTTAGGGACAGCCCTGAATCAGCCCCAGCATTTT. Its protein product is CASSLGTALNQPQHF. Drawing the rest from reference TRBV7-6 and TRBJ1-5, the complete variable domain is GAGVSQSPRYKVTKRGQDVALRCDPISGHVSLYWYRQALGQGPEFLTYFNYEAQQDKSGLPNDRFSAERPEGSISTLTIQRTEQRDSAMYRCASSLGTALNQPQHFGDGTRLSIL.

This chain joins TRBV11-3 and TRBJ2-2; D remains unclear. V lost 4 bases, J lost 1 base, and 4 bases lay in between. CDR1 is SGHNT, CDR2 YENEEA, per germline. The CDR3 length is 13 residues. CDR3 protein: CASSSRNTGELFF. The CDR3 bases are TGTGCCAGCAGCTCCAGGAACACCGGGGAGCTGTTTTTT.

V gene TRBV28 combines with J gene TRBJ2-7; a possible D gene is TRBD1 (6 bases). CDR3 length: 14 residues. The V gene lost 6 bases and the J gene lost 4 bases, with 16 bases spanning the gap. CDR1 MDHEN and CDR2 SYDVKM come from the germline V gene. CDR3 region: CASRQQGGRYEQYF. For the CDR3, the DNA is TGTGCCAGCAGGCAACAAGGGGGTCGGTACGAGCAGTACTTC.

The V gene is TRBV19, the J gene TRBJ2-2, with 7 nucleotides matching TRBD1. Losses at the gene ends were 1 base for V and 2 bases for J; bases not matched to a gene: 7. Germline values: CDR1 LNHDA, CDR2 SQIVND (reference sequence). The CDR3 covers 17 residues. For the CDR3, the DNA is TGTGCCAGTAGTATAGCTCTCGACAGGGTTAACACCGGGGAGCTGTTTTTT. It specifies CASSIALDRVNTGELFF. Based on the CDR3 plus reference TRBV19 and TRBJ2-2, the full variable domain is DGGITQSPKYLFRKEGQNVTLSCEQNLNHDAMYWYRQDPGQGLRLIYYSQIVNDFQKGDIAEGYSVSREKKESFPLTVTSAQKNPTAFYLCASSIALDRVNTGELFFGEGSRLTVL.

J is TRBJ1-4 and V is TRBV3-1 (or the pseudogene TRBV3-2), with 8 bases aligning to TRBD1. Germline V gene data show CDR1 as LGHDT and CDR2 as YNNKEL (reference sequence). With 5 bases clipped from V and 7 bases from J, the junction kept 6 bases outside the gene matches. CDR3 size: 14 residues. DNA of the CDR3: TGTGCCAGCAGCTTCCAGGGGGCTCGTGAAAAACTGTTTTTT. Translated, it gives CASSFQGAREKLFF.

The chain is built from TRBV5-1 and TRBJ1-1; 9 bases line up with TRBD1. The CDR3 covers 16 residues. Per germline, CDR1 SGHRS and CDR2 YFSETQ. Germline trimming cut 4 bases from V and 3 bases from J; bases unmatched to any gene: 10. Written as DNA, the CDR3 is TGCGCCAGCAGCCCCGGGACAGGGATTTTGGACACTGAAGCTTTCTTT. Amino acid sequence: CASSPGTGILDTEAFF. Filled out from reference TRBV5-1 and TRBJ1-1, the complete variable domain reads KAGVTQTPRYLIKTRGQQVTLSCSPISGHRSVSWYQQTPGQGLQFLFEYFSETQRNKGNFPGRFSGRQFSNSRSEMNVSTLELGDSALYLCASSPGTGILDTEAFFGQGTRLTVV.

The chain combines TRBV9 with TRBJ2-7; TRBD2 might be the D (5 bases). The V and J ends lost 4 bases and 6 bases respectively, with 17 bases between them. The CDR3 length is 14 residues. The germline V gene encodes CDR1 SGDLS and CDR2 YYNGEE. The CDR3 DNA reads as TGTGCCAGCAGCCCCCGGGGTAGTTGGACCGAGCAGTACTTC. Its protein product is CASSPRGSWTEQYF. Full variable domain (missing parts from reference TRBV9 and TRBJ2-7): DSGVTQTPKHLITATGQRVTLRCSPRSGDLSVYWYQQSLDQGLQFLIQYYNGEERAKGNILERFSAQQFPDLHSELNLSSLELGDSALYFCASSPRGSWTEQYFGPGTRLTVT.